The rows below give T cell receptor beta chains drawn from one sample of a study of blood T cell repertoires in COVID-19. Profiled with immunoSEQ multiplex PCR; TCRdb holds only in-frame clones, not every one. Among roughly 61,000 clones, 85% to 90% were seen once, and the ten largest hold around 4.5%. The sample consisted of peripheral blood. All receptors come from a man between 40 and 49 years old with active COVID-19. The CDR3 runs from the conserved cysteine through the conserved F or W. Each record gives: V gene, D gene, clone size, J gene, CDR3 DNA, CDR3 protein. A D gene is named only where the DNA matches it firmly. Size tells how often a clone was seen (once, few, many) or the class of an expanded clone, and some rows leave it out.

TRBV27	NA	NA	TRBJ2-2	TGTGCCAGCAGTTTCAACCCCTACCGGGGAGCTGTTTTT	CASSFNPYRGAVF
TRBV6-5	TRBD2	once	TRBJ2-1	TGTGCCAGCATGGGAGTAGCGGGGAGGAATGAGCAGTTCTTC	CASMGVAGRNEQFF
TRBV5-1	NA	NA	TRBJ2-6	TGCGCCAGCAGCTTGGCCGGTCCCTCTGGGGCCAACGTCCTGACTTTC	CASSLAGPSGANVLTF
TRBV9	NA	NA	TRBJ1-3	TGTGCCAGCAGCACGGGGGACTTCCCTGGAAACACCATATATTTT	CASSTGDFPGNTIYF
TRBV27	NA	NA	TRBJ1-1	TGTGCCAGCGTAGGACACTTTGAAGCTTTCTTT	CASVGHFEAFF
TRBV7-7	TRBD1	once	TRBJ2-3	TGTGCCAGCAGCTTTGGACAGGGGGTGGGAGATACGCAGTATTTT	CASSFGQGVGDTQYF
TRBV28	NA	NA	TRBJ2-1	TGTGCCAGCAGTTTAGGGACTCGCGATGAGCAGTTCTTC	CASSLGTRDEQFF
TRBV6-5	NA	NA	TRBJ1-2	TGTGCCATCCTTGACAGGACATCCTCAATCTATGGCTACACCTTC	CAILDRTSSIYGYTF
TRBV19	NA	few	TRBJ1-3	TGTGCCAGTAGCCATCAGGGACTTTTTGGAAACACCATATATTTT	CASSHQGLFGNTIYF
TRBV3-1/TRBV3-2	TRBD2	once	TRBJ2-3	TGTGCCAGCAGCCCTGGGACTAGCGGGAGAGATACGCAGTATTTT	CASSPGTSGRDTQYF